This is a list of T cell receptor beta chains from one sample in a study of blood T cell repertoires in COVID-19. Profiling relied on immunoSEQ multiplex PCR, and the TCRdb table lists in-frame clones only, not all of them. The table records about 140,000 clones, 75% to 90% of them present only once. Sequenced sample: peripheral blood. All receptors derive from a woman of 80 years or more with acute or convalescent COVID-19. CDR3s include the opening cysteine and the closing phenylalanine or tryptophan. The D gene is left open where the match is weak. The size of a clone is reported for some rows only, either as once, few or many, or as a class for expanded clones.

D,J,size,V,DNA,CDR3
TRBD1,TRBJ1-3,NA,TRBV14,TGTGCCAGCAGCTGGAGACAGGGGGCGCGTTCTGGAAACACCATATATTTT,CASSWRQGARSGNTIYF
NA,TRBJ2-1,NA,TRBV9,TGTGCCAGCAGCTCCTACAGTAGCGGATACAATGAGCAGTTCTTC,CASSSYSSGYNEQFF
TRBD2,TRBJ2-7,NA,TRBV5-4,TGTGCCAGCAGCTCAAGACTAGCGGGAGGGCCGAGGAACGAGCAGTACTTC,CASSSRLAGGPRNEQYF
NA,TRBJ2-3,NA,TRBV5-1,TGCGCCAGCAGCTTGGCCAGGGGAACAGATACGCAGTATTTT,CASSLARGTDTQYF
TRBD2,TRBJ2-5,NA,TRBV4-1,TGCGCCAGCAGCCAAGTCGCGACTAGCTCGGAGACCCAGTACTTC,CASSQVATSSETQYF
NA,TRBJ1-6,many,TRBV19,TGTGCCAGTAGTATTGGGCCGGGGTCACCCCTCCACTTT,CASSIGPGSPLHF
NA,TRBJ2-5,NA,TRBV15,TGTGCCACCAGCAGAGGGCAGGGGATCCAAGAGACCCAGTACTTC,CATSRGQGIQETQYF
NA,TRBJ2-7,NA,TRBV14,TGTGCCAGCAGCCAAGAATGGCCAGGGCCCTACGAGCAGTACTTC,CASSQEWPGPYEQYF
NA,TRBJ1-4,NA,TRBV6-4,TGTGCCAGCAGCCCTGAGGTGATGTGGAGCTATGAAAAACTGTTTTTT,CASSPEVMWSYEKLFF
TRBD2,TRBJ2-7,NA,TRBV4-1,TGCGCCAGCAGCCAAGATCTAACCAGGGAGGGTGATCAGTACTTC,CASSQDLTREGDQYF
NA,TRBJ1-4,NA,TRBV7-9,TGTGCCAGCAGCTTAAAGGGGAACGGGGAAAAACTGTTTTTT,CASSLKGNGEKLFF
NA,TRBJ2-1,NA,TRBV28,TGTGCCAGCAGTTTAGGGGCATACAATGAGCAGTTCTTC,CASSLGAYNEQFF
NA,TRBJ1-1,NA,TRBV28,TGTGCCAGCAGTTTAGGGACACCGAACACTGAAGCTTTCTTT,CASSLGTPNTEAFF
TRBD1,TRBJ2-1,NA,TRBV18,TGTGCCAGCTCACCACCCCTGGCGGGACAGGAGAACTACAATGAGCAGTTCTTC,CASSPPLAGQENYNEQFF
TRBD1,TRBJ1-6,NA,TRBV7-3,TGTGCCAGCACCCCAATAGTGGAGAAGACAGGGCTTTACTCACCCCTCCACTTT,CASTPIVEKTGLYSPLHF
TRBD2,TRBJ2-7,NA,TRBV5-4,TGTGCCAGCAGCTTAGCGGGAGGTGGGGACGAGCAGTACTTC,CASSLAGGGDEQYF
NA,TRBJ1-3,once,TRBV3-1/TRBV3-2,TGTGCCAGCAGCCGCCGGGGAGCAGGAAACACCATATATTTT,CASSRRGAGNTIYF
TRBD2,TRBJ2-7,NA,TRBV6-1,TGTGCCAGCAGTGAACGTGCTAGCGGGCTCTACGAGCAGTACTTC,CASSERASGLYEQYF
TRBD1,TRBJ1-2,NA,TRBV4-1,TGCGCCAGCAGCCAAGGGACAGGAGTGAGTGGCTACACCTTC,CASSQGTGVSGYTF
TRBD2,TRBJ2-3,NA,TRBV5-1,TGCGCCAGCAGCCTGACTAGCGGGGCCCGCGGGGATACGCAGTATTTT,CASSLTSGARGDTQYF
TRBD1,TRBJ1-1,NA,TRBV5-1,TGCGCCAGCAGCTTGCGGACAGGGGAAGGGAACACTGAAGCTTTCTTT,CASSLRTGEGNTEAFF
TRBD1,TRBJ1-2,NA,TRBV2,TGTGCCACAGGACAGGGGGCGCGGCGGTACACCTTC,CATGQGARRYTF
NA,TRBJ1-1,NA,TRBV12-3/TRBV12-4,TGTGCCAGCAGTCGACAGAAGAACACTGAAGCTTTCTTT,CASSRQKNTEAFF
NA,TRBJ1-4,NA,TRBV7-9,TGTGCCAGCAGCTCTTATAAAAAAACAGTTGCAACTAATGAAAAACTGTTTTTT,CASSSYKKTVATNEKLFF
TRBD1,TRBJ2-5,NA,TRBV7-8,TGTGCCAGCAGCTTCAGGGGGCGTATTCGGGAGACCCAGTACTTC,CASSFRGRIRETQYF
TRBD2,TRBJ2-1,NA,TRBV19,TGTGCCAGTGCGACTAGCGGGAGCTCCTACAATGAGCAGTTCTTC,CASATSGSSYNEQFF